The sequence of this T cell receptor beta chain was determined in a study of CD8 T cell repertoires and HIV-1 epitope variants. Across the study: Twenty-five autologous and known Gag and Nef epitope variant peptides each stimulated T cells separately. Enriched T cells were co-cultured with equal autologous T cell-negative cells. 1M T cells were kept uncultured as a baseline.

This clone is judged large. Antigen unknown. The J segment lost 4 bases and the V segment lost 3 bases, leaving 5 bases of the junction unmatched. Per the germline V gene, CDR1 is LNHDA and CDR2 is SQIVND (reference sequence). The CDR3 runs 15 residues. Sequencing of TCR beta CDR3 used immunoSEQ survey depth. Sequencing was performed with immunoSEQ multiplex PCR; in TCRdb, only in-frame clones are kept and a portion is missing. The data hold about 4,800 clones, with roughly 67% observed a single time. The sequenced sample consisted of cultured CD8+ T cells derived from PBMCs. V usage is TRBV19 and J usage is TRBJ2-7, with TRBD2 matching over 11 bases. This sequence originates from a male donor with HIV. The CDR3 spells CASSIRLAGIYEQYF. The DNA of the CDR3 is TGTGCCAGTAGTATCCGACTAGCGGGGATTTACGAGCAGTACTTC.